Listed here are 24 T cell receptor beta chains from one sample, sequenced in a study of PD-1 blockade in classical Hodgkin lymphoma. No patient escaped relapse after autologous stem cell transplantation, and brentuximab vedotin exposure varied. The CD8+ T cells came from thawed PBMCs through magnetic negative selection. Produced via immunoSEQ multiplex PCR; TCRdb's table is partial and in-frame only. Of 25,000 to 30,000 clones in the sample, 70% to 90% were seen once. The sequences come from CD8+ T cells from blood, collected at baseline. The receptors shown here come from a human donor with classical Hodgkin lymphoma.

This clone was recorded only once. The genes are TRBV27 and TRBJ2-2, with D uncertain. Looked up from germline, CDR1 is MNHEY and CDR2 is SMNVEV (reference sequence). The CDR3 spans 12 residues. The germline V and J ends were trimmed by 2 bases and 2 bases, with 0 bases remaining between them. CDR3 amino acids: CASSLNTGELFF. The CDR3 DNA reads TGTGCCAGCAGTTTAAACACCGGGGAGCTGTTTTTT.

V usage is TRBV9 and J usage is TRBJ2-4, with a tentative D call TRBD2 (5 bases). The V end was cut by 7 bases, the J end by 5 bases, with 16 bases between. The CDR3 length is 14 residues. The germline CDR1 and CDR2 sequences are SGDLS and YYNGEE. The CDR3 DNA reads TGTGCCAGCGGGCCGAGGGATGTAGAAAACATTCAGTACTTC. Its protein product is CASGPRDVENIQYF.

The V call is TRBV13, the J call TRBJ2-7; D tentatively reads TRBD1 or TRBD2 (5 bases each). Trimming pared 5 bases from V and 2 bases from J, leaving 16 bases between. This CDR3 comprises 15 residues. Germline V gives CDR1 PRHDT, CDR2 FYEKMQ (reference sequence). CDR3 sequence: CASSETGRTTYEQYF. CDR3 DNA sequence: TGTGCCAGCAGCGAAACGGGACGGACCACCTACGAGCAGTACTTC.

The chain uses TRBV6-1 and TRBJ2-7, with 11 bases fitting TRBD1. Per germline, CDR1 MNHNS and CDR2 SASEGT. The CDR3 is 18 amino acids. V shed 1 base, J shed 3 bases, and the junction held 11 bases outside the gene matches. This CDR3 is CASSEEGRGTGGFYEQYF. The CDR3 region has the DNA TGTGCCAGCAGTGAAGAGGGTCGCGGGACAGGGGGATTCTACGAGCAGTACTTC.

The chain couples TRBV4-1 to TRBJ2-2; no reliable D call. CDR1 MGHRA and CDR2 YSYEKL come from the germline V gene. The V and J ends lost 3 bases and 5 bases respectively, with 1 base between them. The CDR3 is 11 residues long. The CDR3 nucleotides are TGCGCCAGCAGCCATACCGGGGAGCTGTTTTTT. Translated, it gives CASSHTGELFF.

The chain has TRBV18 and TRBJ2-2; D is undetermined. This CDR3 region has 11 residues. CDR1 KGHSH and CDR2 LQKENI come from the germline V gene. V gave up 6 bases and J gave up 5 bases, with 4 bases separating them. The CDR3 here is CASSSTGELFF. The DNA of the CDR3 is TGTGCCAGCTCCAGTACCGGGGAGCTGTTTTTT.

The chain carries TRBV5-4 and TRBJ1-1, with D possibly matching TRBD1 (5 bases). The V end was cut by 1 base, the J end by 0 bases, with 16 bases between. The germline CDR1 and CDR2 sequences are SGHNT and YYREEE (reference sequence). This CDR3 is built from 17 residues. The CDR3 is CASSLLGGGIMNTEAFF. DNA for the CDR3: TGTGCCAGCAGCTTGTTGGGGGGTGGGATCATGAACACTGAAGCTTTCTTT. Looking up the rest from reference TRBV5-4 and TRBJ1-1 gives the full variable domain: ETGVTQSPTHLIKTRGQQVTLRCSSQSGHNTVSWYQQALGQGPQFIFQYYREEENGRGNFPPRFSGLQFPNYSSELNVNALELDDSALYLCASSLLGGGIMNTEAFFGQGTRLTVV.

This sequence joins TRBV9 and TRBJ2-3; possible D gene TRBD1, 6 bases. The CDR3 is 14 amino acids. Germline-derived CDR1 and CDR2 are SGDLS and YYNGEE. V was clipped by 0 bases and J by 1 base, with 6 bases between them. The CDR3 DNA sequence: TGTGCCAGCAGCGTAGACAGGGGCACAGATACGCAGTATTTT. Amino acids: CASSVDRGTDTQYF.

The genes are TRBV28 and TRBJ2-5, with 7 bases aligning to TRBD2. CDR1 MDHEN and CDR2 SYDVKM come from the germline V gene. V shed 2 bases, J shed 5 bases, and the junction held 26 bases outside the gene matches. This CDR3 is 21 amino acids long. The CDR3 loop reads CASSLPGTIFGVLSAQETQYF. In DNA, the CDR3 is TGTGCCAGCAGTTTACCCGGGACTATCTTCGGTGTTTTGAGCGCTCAGGAGACCCAGTACTTC.

This chain connects TRBV5-1 to TRBJ1-1; no reliable D call. Per the germline V gene, CDR1 is SGHRS and CDR2 is YFSETQ. This CDR3 contains 15 residues. Trimming left V 0 bases short and J 0 bases short, with 9 bases between. This chain's CDR3 is CASSLEREMNTEAFF. The CDR3 DNA follows: TGCGCCAGCAGCTTGGAGAGGGAAATGAACACTGAAGCTTTCTTT.

This chain uses TRBV6-1 with TRBJ2-5; D remains unclear. The CDR3 sequence is 14 residues long. V gave up 7 bases and J gave up 1 base, with 13 bases separating them. The germline V gene encodes CDR1 MNHNS and CDR2 SASEGT. The CDR3, as DNA: TGTGCCAGCAAAAGCGCACCCCTCCAAGAGACCCAGTACTTC. This gives the protein CASKSAPLQETQYF.

The CDR3 region has the DNA TGTGCCAGCAGTTACAACTATCCCCGAGGGGAGCTGTTTTTT. Its translation: CASSYNYPRGELFF. The chain recombines TRBV6-5 with TRBJ2-2; the D is unclear. CDR1 and CDR2 from the germline V gene are MNHEY and SVGAGI. The CDR3 is 14 residues long. V was pared by 2 bases and J by 8 bases, with 12 bases between.

The V and J genes are TRBV29-1 and TRBJ2-7; 7 nucleotides align to TRBD2. The J segment lost 0 bases and the V segment lost 0 bases, leaving 5 bases of the junction unmatched. CDR3 size: 15 residues. Germline CDR1 and CDR2: SQVTM and ANQGSEA. DNA for the CDR3: TGCAGCGTTGAAGATCGGGGGGTGAGCTCCTACGAGCAGTACTTC. This sequence encodes CSVEDRGVSSYEQYF.

The rearrangement links TRBV7-6 to TRBJ2-3; 9 bases agree with TRBD2. V shed 1 base, J shed 0 bases, and the junction held 14 bases outside the gene matches. This CDR3 region has 20 residues. From germline, CDR1 is SGHVS and CDR2 FNYEAQ. CDR3 residues: CASSLDPWRGGDSSTDTQYF. The CDR3 DNA reads as TGTGCCAGCAGCTTAGATCCGTGGCGGGGGGGGGATTCTAGCACAGATACGCAGTATTTT. The full variable domain, with the rest looked up from reference TRBV7-6 and TRBJ2-3, is GAGVSQSPRYKVTKRGQDVALRCDPISGHVSLYWYRQALGQGPEFLTYFNYEAQQDKSGLPNDRFSAERPEGSISTLTIQRTEQRDSAMYRCASSLDPWRGGDSSTDTQYFGPGTRLTVL.

CDR3 region: CASSLTGNDYEQYF. The CDR3 coding sequence is TGCGCCAGCAGCTTGACAGGGAACGACTACGAGCAGTACTTC. The chain employs TRBV5-1 and TRBJ2-7; D possibly corresponds to TRBD1 (6 bases). V lost 1 base and J lost 3, with 11 bases in between. CDR3 length equals 14 residues. CDR1 and CDR2 from the germline V gene are SGHRS and YFSETQ.

V and J are TRBV7-9 and TRBJ2-3, with 9 bases fitting TRBD1. Germline V gene sequence: CDR1 SEHNR, CDR2 FQNEAQ (reference sequence). There are 15 residues in the CDR3. After removal of 5 bases from V and 4 bases from J, the junction contained 7 bases not matched to a gene. The CDR3 region has the DNA TGTGCCAGCAGCCCCCGGGACAGGGTGGCAGATACGCAGTATTTT. Translated, it gives CASSPRDRVADTQYF.

The chain employs TRBV6-4 and TRBJ2-1; 12 bases match TRBD2. Germline V gives CDR1 MRHNA, CDR2 SNTAGT. CDR3 length: 18 amino acids. Germline trimming cut 3 bases from V and 1 base from J; bases unmatched to any gene: 7. The CDR3 region is CASSELASGRGSYNEQFF. The CDR3 region has the DNA TGTGCCAGCAGTGAATTGGCTAGCGGGAGGGGATCCTACAATGAGCAGTTCTTC.

The V call is TRBV4-2, the J call TRBJ1-5; TRBD1 matches at 10 bases. V was clipped by 0 bases and J by 7 bases; unmatched bases: 3. Germline CDR1 is LGHNA and CDR2 is YNFKEQ. The CDR3 is made up of 15 amino acids. The CDR3 here is CASSQETGGEQPQHF. For the CDR3, the DNA is TGTGCCAGCAGCCAAGAGACAGGGGGCGAGCAGCCCCAGCATTTT.

V and J are TRBV7-9 and TRBJ2-1; no reliable D call. The CDR3 has 11 residues. The germline gives CDR1 SEHNR, CDR2 FQNEAQ (reference sequence). V was cut by 3 bases and J by 6 bases, with 3 bases left in between. The CDR3 DNA is TGTGCCAGCAGCTTTAGCAATGAGCAGTTCTTC. Amino acids: CASSFSNEQFF.

This clone appeared a single time. The chain carries TRBV18 and TRBJ2-7, with unresolved D. This CDR3 is 16 amino acids long. The V and J ends lost 2 bases and 4 bases respectively, with 18 bases between them. Per germline, CDR1 KGHSH and CDR2 LQKENI. The CDR3 region is CASSPLGLSTSYEQYF. In nucleotides, the CDR3 is TGTGCCAGCTCACCATTGGGGTTGAGCACCTCTTACGAGCAGTACTTC.

The chain is built from TRBV19 and TRBJ1-1, with 9 bases matching TRBD1. The V gene end was trimmed by 4 bases and the J gene end by 3 bases; junction bases not matched to a gene: 6. Germline CDR1 LNHDA, CDR2 SQIVND (reference sequence). There are 15 residues in the CDR3. Here the CDR3 reads CASSTRDRAYTEAFF. The CDR3 coding sequence is TGTGCCAGTAGTACAAGGGACAGGGCCTACACTGAAGCTTTCTTT.

The chain is built from TRBV2 and TRBJ1-1; no firm D call. V lost 11 bases and J 6 bases, leaving 13 bases between the germline ends. CDR1 is SNHLY, CDR2 FYNNEI, per germline. This CDR3 comprises 11 residues. The CDR3 protein is CACKGRAEAFF. CDR3 coding DNA: TGTGCCTGCAAGGGTCGTGCTGAAGCTTTCTTT.

CDR3 protein: CASSRRGGDTQYF. The CDR3 nucleotides read TGTGCCAGCAGCCGAAGGGGCGGGGATACGCAGTATTTT. The genes are TRBV7-6 and TRBJ2-3, with D perhaps being TRBD1 or TRBD2 (5 bases each). Between the trimmed V and J ends, which lost 5 bases and 6 bases, there was a span of 12 bases. There are 13 residues in the CDR3. Germline V lookup: CDR1 SGHVS, CDR2 FNYEAQ.

The chain combines TRBV28 with TRBJ1-1; no reliable D call. This CDR3 contains 10 residues. Between the trimmed V and J ends, which lost 7 bases and 6 bases, there was a span of 6 bases. Per germline, CDR1 MDHEN and CDR2 SYDVKM. The DNA of the CDR3 is TGTGCCAGCAACAATCCTGAAGCTTTCTTT. It encodes CASNNPEAFF. Variable domain in full (rest from reference TRBV28 and TRBJ1-1): DVKVTQSSRYLVKRTGEKVFLECVQDMDHENMFWYRQDPGLGLRLIYFSYDVKMKEKGDIPEGYSVSREKKERFSLILESASTNQTSMYLCASNNPEAFFGQGTRLTVV.